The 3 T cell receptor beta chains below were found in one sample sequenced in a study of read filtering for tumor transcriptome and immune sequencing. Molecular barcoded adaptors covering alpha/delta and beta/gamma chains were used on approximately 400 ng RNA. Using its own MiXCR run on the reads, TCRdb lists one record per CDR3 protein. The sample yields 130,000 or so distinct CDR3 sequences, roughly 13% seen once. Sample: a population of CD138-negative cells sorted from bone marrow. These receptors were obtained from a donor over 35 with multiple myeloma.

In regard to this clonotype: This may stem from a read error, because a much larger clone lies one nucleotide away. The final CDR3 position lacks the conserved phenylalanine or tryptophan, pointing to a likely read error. The CDR3 protein is CAISEPRQGGNGYTV. As DNA, the CDR3 is TGTGCCATCAGTGAGCCGAGACAGGGCGGGAATGGCTACACCGTC. The chain recombines TRBV10-3 with TRBJ1-2; 7 bases are a match to TRBD1. CDR3 size: 15 residues. V lost 2 bases, J lost 6 bases, and 9 bases stayed unmatched. Germline-derived CDR1 and CDR2 are ENHRY and SYGVKD.

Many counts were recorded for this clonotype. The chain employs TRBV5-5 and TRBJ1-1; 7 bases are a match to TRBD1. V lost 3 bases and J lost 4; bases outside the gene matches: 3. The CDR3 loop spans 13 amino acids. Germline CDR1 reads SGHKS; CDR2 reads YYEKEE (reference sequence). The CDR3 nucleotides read TGTGCCAGCAGCTCGGACAGGTTCACTGAAGCTTTCTTT. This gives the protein CASSSDRFTEAFF. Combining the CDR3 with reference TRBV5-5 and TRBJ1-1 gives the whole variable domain DAGVTQSPTHLIKTRGQQVTLRCSPISGHKSVSWYQQVLGQGPQFIFQYYEKEERGRGNFPDRFSARQFPNYSSELNVNALLLGDSALYLCASSSDRFTEAFFGQGTRLTVV.

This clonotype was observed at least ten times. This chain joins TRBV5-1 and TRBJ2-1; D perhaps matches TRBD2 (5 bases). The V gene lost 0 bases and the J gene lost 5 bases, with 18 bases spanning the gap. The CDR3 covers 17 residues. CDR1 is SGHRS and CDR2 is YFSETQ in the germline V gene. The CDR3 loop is CASSLVGGRAGNNEQFF. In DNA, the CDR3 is TGCGCCAGCAGCTTGGTTGGAGGTCGTGCCGGCAACAATGAGCAGTTCTTC.